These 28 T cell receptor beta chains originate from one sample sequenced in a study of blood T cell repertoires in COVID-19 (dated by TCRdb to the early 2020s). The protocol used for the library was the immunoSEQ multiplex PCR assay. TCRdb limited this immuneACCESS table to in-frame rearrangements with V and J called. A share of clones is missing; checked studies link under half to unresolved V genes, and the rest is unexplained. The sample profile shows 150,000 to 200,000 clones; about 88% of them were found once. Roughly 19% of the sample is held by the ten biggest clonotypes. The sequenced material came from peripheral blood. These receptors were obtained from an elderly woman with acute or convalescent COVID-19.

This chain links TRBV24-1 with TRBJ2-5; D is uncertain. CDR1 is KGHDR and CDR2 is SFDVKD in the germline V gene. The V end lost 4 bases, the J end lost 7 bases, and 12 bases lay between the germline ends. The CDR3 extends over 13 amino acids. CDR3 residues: CATSETAYGTQYF. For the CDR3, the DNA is TGTGCCACCAGTGAAACAGCCTATGGGACCCAGTACTTC.

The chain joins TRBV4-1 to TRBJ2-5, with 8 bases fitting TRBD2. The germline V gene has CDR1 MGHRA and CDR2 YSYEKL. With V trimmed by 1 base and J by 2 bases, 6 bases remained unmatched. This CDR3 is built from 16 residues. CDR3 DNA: TGCGCCAGCAGCCAAGGCCGGGGGGGACAACAAGAGACCCAGTACTTC. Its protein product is CASSQGRGGQQETQYF.

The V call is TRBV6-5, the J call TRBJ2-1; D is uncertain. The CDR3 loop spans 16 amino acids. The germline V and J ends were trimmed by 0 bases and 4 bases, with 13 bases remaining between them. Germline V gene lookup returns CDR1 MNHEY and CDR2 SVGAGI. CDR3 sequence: CASSYSFRNPYNEQFF. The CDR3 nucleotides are TGTGCCAGCAGTTACTCGTTCAGGAACCCTTACAATGAGCAGTTCTTC.

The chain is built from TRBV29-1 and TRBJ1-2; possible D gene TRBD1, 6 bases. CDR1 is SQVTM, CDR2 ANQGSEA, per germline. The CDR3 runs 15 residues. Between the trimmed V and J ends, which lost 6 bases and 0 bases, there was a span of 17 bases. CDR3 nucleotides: TGCAGCGTCTTGAATCGGGACACCGCTAACTATGGCTACACCTTC. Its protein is CSVLNRDTANYGYTF.

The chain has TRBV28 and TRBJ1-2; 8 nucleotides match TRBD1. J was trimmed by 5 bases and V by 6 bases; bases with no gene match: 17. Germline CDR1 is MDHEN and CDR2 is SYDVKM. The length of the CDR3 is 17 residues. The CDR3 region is CASRGPSGDRLKYGYTF. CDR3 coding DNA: TGTGCCAGCAGGGGCCCATCCGGGGACAGGCTAAAATATGGCTACACCTTC.

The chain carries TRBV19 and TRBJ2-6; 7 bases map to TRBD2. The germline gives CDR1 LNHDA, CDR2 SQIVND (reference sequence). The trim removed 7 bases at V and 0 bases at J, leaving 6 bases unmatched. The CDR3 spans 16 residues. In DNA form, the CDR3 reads TGTGCCAGTATGCGTTGGGGGGGCTCTGGGGCCAACGTCCTGACTTTC. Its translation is CASMRWGGSGANVLTF.

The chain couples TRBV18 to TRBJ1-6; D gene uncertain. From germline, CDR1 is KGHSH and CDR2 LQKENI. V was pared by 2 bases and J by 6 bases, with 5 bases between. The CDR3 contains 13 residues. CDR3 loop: CASSPKSNSPLHF. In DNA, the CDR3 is TGTGCCAGCTCACCAAAGAGTAATTCACCCCTCCACTTT. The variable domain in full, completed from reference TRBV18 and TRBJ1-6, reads NAGVMQNPRHLVRRRGQEARLRCSPMKGHSHVYWYRQLPEEGLKFMVYLQKENIIDESGMPKERFSAEFPKEGPSILRIQQVVRGDSAAYFCASSPKSNSPLHFGNGTRLTVT.

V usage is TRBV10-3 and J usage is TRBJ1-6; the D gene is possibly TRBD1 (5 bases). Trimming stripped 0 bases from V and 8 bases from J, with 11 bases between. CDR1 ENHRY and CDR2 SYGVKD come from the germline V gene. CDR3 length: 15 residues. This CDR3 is CAISESPGNDSPLHF. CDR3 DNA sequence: TGTGCCATCAGTGAGTCGCCAGGGAACGATTCACCCCTCCACTTT.

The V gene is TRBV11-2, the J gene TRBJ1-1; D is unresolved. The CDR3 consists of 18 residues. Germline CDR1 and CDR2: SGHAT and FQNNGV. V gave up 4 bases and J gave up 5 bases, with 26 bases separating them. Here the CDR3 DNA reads TGTGCCAGCAGCTCCCAACCGGTGGGGTCCCGGGGAAAGACTGAAGCTTTCTTT. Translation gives CASSSQPVGSRGKTEAFF.

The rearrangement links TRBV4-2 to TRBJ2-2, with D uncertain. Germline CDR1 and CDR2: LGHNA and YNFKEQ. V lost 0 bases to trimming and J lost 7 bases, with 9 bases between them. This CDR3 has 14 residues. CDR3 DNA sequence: TGTGCCAGCAGCCAAGATCCCATAGACGGGGAGCTGTTTTTT. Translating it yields CASSQDPIDGELFF.

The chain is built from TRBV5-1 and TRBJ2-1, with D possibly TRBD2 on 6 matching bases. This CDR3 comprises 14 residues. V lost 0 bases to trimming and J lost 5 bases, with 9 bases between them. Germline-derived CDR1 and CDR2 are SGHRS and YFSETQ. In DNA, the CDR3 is TGCGCCAGCAGCTTGGCGGGACTGAACAATGAGCAGTTCTTC. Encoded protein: CASSLAGLNNEQFF.

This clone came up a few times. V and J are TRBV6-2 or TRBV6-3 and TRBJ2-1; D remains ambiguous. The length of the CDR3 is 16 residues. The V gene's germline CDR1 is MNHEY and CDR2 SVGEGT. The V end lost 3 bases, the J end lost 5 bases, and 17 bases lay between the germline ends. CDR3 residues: CASSYVAAGLNNEQFF. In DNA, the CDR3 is TGTGCCAGCAGTTATGTGGCCGCTGGGCTGAACAATGAGCAGTTCTTC.

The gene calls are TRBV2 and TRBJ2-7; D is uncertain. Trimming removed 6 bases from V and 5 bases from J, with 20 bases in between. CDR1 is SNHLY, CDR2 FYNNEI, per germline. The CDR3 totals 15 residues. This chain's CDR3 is CASSRLEISRDEQYF. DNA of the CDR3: TGTGCCAGCAGCCGTTTGGAAATTAGCCGAGACGAGCAGTACTTC.

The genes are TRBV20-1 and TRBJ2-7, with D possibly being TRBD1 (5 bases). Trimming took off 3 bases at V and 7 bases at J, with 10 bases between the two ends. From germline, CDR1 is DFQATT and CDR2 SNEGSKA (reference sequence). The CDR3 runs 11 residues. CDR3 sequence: CSARGLREQYF. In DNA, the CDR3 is TGCAGTGCTAGGGGGCTGAGGGAGCAGTACTTC.

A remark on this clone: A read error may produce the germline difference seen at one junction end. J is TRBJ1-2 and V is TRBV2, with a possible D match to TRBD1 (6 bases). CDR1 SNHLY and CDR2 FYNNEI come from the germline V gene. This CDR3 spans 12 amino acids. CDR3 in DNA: TGTGCCAGCAGTGAAGCGTCGACAGGCGCCAGCTTC. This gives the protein CASSEASTGASF.

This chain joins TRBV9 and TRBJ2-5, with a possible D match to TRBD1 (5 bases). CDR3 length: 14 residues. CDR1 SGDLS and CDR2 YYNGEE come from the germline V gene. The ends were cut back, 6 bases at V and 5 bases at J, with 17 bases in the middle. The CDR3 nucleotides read TGTGCCAGCAAGATTTCAGGGAATGGGGAGACCCAGTACTTC. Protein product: CASKISGNGETQYF.

The CDR3 DNA reads TGTGCCAGCAGTGAGGGCAGGAGGATCTATAGCAATCAGCCCCAGCATTTT. It specifies CASSEGRRIYSNQPQHF. The V gene is TRBV6-1, the J gene TRBJ1-5; D gene ambiguous. CDR3 length equals 17 residues. Germline assignment: CDR1 MNHNS and CDR2 SASEGT. Between the trimmed V and J ends, which lost 3 bases and 0 bases, there was a span of 15 bases.

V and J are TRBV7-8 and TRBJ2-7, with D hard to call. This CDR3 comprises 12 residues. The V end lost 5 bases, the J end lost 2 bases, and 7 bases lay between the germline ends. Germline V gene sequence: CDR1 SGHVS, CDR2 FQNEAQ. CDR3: CASSRPAYEQYF. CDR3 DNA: TGTGCCAGCAGCCGACCCGCCTACGAGCAGTACTTC.

The CDR3 protein is CASRQQGPDTQYF. CDR3 in DNA: TGTGCCAGCAGACAACAGGGACCAGATACGCAGTATTTT. V and J are TRBV6-5 and TRBJ2-3; D may be TRBD1 (6 bases). The CDR3 is made up of 13 amino acids. The V gene lost 6 bases and the J gene lost 4 bases, with 11 bases spanning the gap. Germline V gene lookup returns CDR1 MNHEY and CDR2 SVGAGI.

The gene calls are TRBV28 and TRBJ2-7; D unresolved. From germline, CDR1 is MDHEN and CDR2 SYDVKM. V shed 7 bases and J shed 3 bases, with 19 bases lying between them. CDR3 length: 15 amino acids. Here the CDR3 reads CASTVGGLVNYEQYF. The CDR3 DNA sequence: TGTGCCAGCACCGTAGGTGGGCTGGTTAACTACGAGCAGTACTTC.

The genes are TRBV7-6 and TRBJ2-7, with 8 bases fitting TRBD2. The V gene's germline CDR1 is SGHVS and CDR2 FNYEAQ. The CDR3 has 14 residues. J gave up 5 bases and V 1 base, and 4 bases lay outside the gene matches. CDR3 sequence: CASSLDGRADEQYF. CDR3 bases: TGTGCCAGCAGCTTAGACGGGAGGGCCGACGAGCAGTACTTC.

Here the CDR3 DNA reads TGCGCCAGCAGCCAAGGGGGGTTGGGAAAGCGGGATTCACCCCTCCACTTT. Residues: CASSQGGLGKRDSPLHF. The rearrangement uses TRBV4-1 and TRBJ1-6; possible D gene TRBD1, 5 bases. Trimming left V 1 base short and J 8 bases short, with 18 bases between. The CDR3 is made up of 17 amino acids. CDR1 is MGHRA, CDR2 YSYEKL, per germline.

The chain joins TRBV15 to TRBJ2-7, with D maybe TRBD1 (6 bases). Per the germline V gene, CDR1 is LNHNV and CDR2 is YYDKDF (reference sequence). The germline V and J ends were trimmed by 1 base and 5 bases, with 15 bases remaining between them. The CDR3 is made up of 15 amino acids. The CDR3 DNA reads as TGTGCCACCAGCAGAGTACAGGGCGTAGGGAACGAGCAGTACTTC. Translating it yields CATSRVQGVGNEQYF.

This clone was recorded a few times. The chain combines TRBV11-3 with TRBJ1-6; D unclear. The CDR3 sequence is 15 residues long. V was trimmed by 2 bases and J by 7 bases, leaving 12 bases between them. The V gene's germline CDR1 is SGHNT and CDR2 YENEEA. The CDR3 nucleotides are TGTGCCAGCAGCTTATGCAGGAACAACAATTCACCCCTCCACTTT. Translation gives CASSLCRNNNSPLHF.

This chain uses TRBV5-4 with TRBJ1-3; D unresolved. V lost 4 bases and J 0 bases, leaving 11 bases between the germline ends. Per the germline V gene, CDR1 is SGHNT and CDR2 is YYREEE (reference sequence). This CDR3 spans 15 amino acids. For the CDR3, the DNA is TGTGCCAGCAGCCAGCAGGAGGTCTCTGGAAACACCATATATTTT. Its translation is CASSQQEVSGNTIYF.

CDR3 protein: CASSPPASGSNEQYF. The CDR3 bases are TGTGCCAGCTCACCACCCGCTAGCGGGAGCAACGAGCAGTACTTC. The gene calls are TRBV18 and TRBJ2-7; 10 nucleotides align to TRBD2. The CDR3 length is 15 residues. J gave up 5 bases and V 0 bases, and 4 bases lay outside the gene matches. The germline V gene has CDR1 KGHSH and CDR2 LQKENI.

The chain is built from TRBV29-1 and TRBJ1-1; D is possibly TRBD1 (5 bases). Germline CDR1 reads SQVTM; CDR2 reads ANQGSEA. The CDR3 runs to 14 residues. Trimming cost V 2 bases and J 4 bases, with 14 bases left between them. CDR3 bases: TGCAGCGTTGAATCGGGCAGGGAGGGCACTGAAGCTTTCTTT. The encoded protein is CSVESGREGTEAFF.

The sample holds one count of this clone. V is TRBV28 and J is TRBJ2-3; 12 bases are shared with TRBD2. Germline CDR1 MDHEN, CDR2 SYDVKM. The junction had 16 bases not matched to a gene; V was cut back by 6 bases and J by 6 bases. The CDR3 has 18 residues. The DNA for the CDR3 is TGTGCCAGCAGCCCCCGGACTAGCGGGATGCCCTTAACGGATACGCAGTATTTT. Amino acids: CASSPRTSGMPLTDTQYF.